The present TCR beta chain was sequenced within a study of blood T cell repertoires in COVID-19. There are 15 residues in the CDR3. V lost 5 bases and J lost 7, with 21 bases in between. Looked up from germline, CDR1 is GTSNPN and CDR2 is SVGIG (reference sequence). Libraries were prepared by immunoSEQ multiplex PCR; TCRdb keeps only in-frame clonotypes and omits some of them. The data hold around 210,000 clones, with around 85% observed a single time. Those enrolled in Seattle joined during active infection and were followed longitudinally afterward. Sequencing was done on a sample of peripheral blood. This clonotype originated in a man aged 60-69 years with COVID-19, enrolled during active disease. The chain is built from TRBV30 and TRBJ1-3; possibly TRBD1 for D (6 bases). CDR3: CAWHRGGASGNTIYF. For the CDR3, the DNA is TGTGCCTGGCACCGTGGGGGCGCCTCCGGGAACACCATATATTTT.